What follows are 31 T cell receptor beta chains derived from one specimen sequenced in a study of T cells in Graves' hyperthyroidism and ophthalmopathy. Amplified TCR beta CDR3 regions derived from RNA transcripts. HTBI primers were the set used in a first-round RT-PCR of the TCR CDR3. TCRdb reprocessed the multiplex PCR reads via MiXCR and lists one record per CDR3 protein. The sample lists around 450,000 distinct CDR3 sequences; 15% to 19% were seen once. The sequenced sample was blood. The receptors derive from a woman between 18 and 30 years old with Graves' hyperthyroidism.

Ten or more counts support this clonotype. The chain has TRBV2 and TRBJ1-4; 8 bases are shared with TRBD1. Germline CDR1 is SNHLY and CDR2 is FYNNEI. There are 15 residues in the CDR3. Trimming cost V 4 bases and J 5 bases; bases outside gene matches: 6. CDR3 sequence reads: CASSARQGQNEKLFF. Written as DNA, the CDR3 is TGTGCCAGCAGTGCCAGACAGGGGCAAAATGAAAAACTGTTTTTT.

This clonotype was recorded at least ten times. This chain links TRBV7-3 with TRBJ2-1; TRBD2 is a possible D gene (7 bases). V was pared by 3 bases and J by 4 bases, with 16 bases between. Germline V lookup: CDR1 SGHTA, CDR2 FQGTGA. CDR3 length: 16 residues. The CDR3 bases are TGTGCCAGCAGCTTTACCGCGGGGGCAGGATACAATGAGCAGTTCTTC. Protein: CASSFTAGAGYNEQFF. Using reference TRBV7-3 and TRBJ2-1 for the parts outside the CDR3, the full variable domain is GAGVSQTPSNKVTEKGKYVELRCDPISGHTALYWYRQSLGQGPEFLIYFQGTGAADDSGLPNDRFFAVRPEGSVSTLKIQRTERGDSAVYLCASSFTAGAGYNEQFFGPGTRLTVL.

V gene TRBV7-9 combines with J gene TRBJ1-2, with 7 bases lining up with TRBD1. V lost 3 bases, J lost 4 bases, and 8 bases stayed unmatched. The CDR3 is made up of 15 amino acids. Germline V lookup: CDR1 SEHNR, CDR2 FQNEAQ (reference sequence). As DNA, the CDR3 is TGTGCCAGCAGCTTTTCCGGACAGGAAATCTATGGCTACACCTTC. This gives the protein CASSFSGQEIYGYTF.

This clonotype was seen a handful of times. The gene calls are TRBV18 and TRBJ2-3; 7 bases are a match to TRBD2. With V trimmed by 4 bases and J by 4 bases, 8 bases remained unmatched. The CDR3 is made up of 15 amino acids. Germline values: CDR1 KGHSH, CDR2 LQKENI. Here the CDR3 DNA reads TGTGCCAGCTCACTCAGCGGGGCGGCGCCAGATACGCAGTATTTT. Residues: CASSLSGAAPDTQYF.

This clonotype showed up just a few times. The rearrangement joins TRBV5-4 to TRBJ2-1; 8 bases agree with TRBD2. Germline V gene lookup returns CDR1 SGHNT and CDR2 YYREEE (reference sequence). This CDR3 is built from 18 residues. The V segment lost 0 bases and the J segment 4 bases; nucleotides outside the gene matches: 12. The CDR3 DNA follows: TGTGCCAGCAGCTTGGCGATGCGTTTTAGCGGGAATTACAATGAGCAGTTCTTC. The encoded protein is CASSLAMRFSGNYNEQFF.

This clonotype has ten or more counts. This chain uses TRBV29-1 with TRBJ1-1; 9 nucleotides match TRBD1. This CDR3 is built from 11 residues. Trimming removed 5 bases from V and 8 bases from J; junction bases left unmatched: 3. Looked up from germline, CDR1 is SQVTM and CDR2 is ANQGSEA. This CDR3 is CSVTGQGEAFF. The CDR3 DNA reads as TGCAGCGTTACGGGACAGGGAGAAGCTTTCTTT.

This clonotype showed up many times. V and J are TRBV11-3 and TRBJ2-3, with TRBD2 matching 9 bases. Germline loops: CDR1 SGHNT, CDR2 YENEEA. V gave up 6 bases and J gave up 7 bases; unmatched junction bases: 5. The CDR3 is 13 residues long. The CDR3 coding sequence is TGTGCCAGCAGTACTAGCGGGTTCCATACGCAGTATTTT. Encoded protein: CASSTSGFHTQYF.

This rearrangement joins TRBV25-1 to TRBJ2-2; 13 nucleotides agree with TRBD2. The germline gives CDR1 MGHDK, CDR2 SYGVNS. Trimming removed 6 bases from V and 5 bases from J; junction bases left unmatched: 12. CDR3 length equals 18 residues. The CDR3 here is CASSGGLAGVLGTGELFF. Written as DNA, the CDR3 is TGTGCCAGCAGCGGCGGACTAGCGGGAGTCTTGGGAACCGGGGAGCTGTTTTTT.

This clonotype was detected a few times. The genes are TRBV19 and TRBJ1-6; 9 bases match TRBD1. V shed 6 bases and J 7 bases; nucleotides not matched to a gene: 7. This CDR3 region has 15 residues. The germline gives CDR1 LNHDA, CDR2 SQIVND (reference sequence). Here the CDR3 DNA reads TGTGCCAGTAGCGGGAGAACAGGGGGCAATTCACCCCTCCACTTT. It yields the protein CASSGRTGGNSPLHF.

The chain recombines TRBV6-2 or TRBV6-3 with TRBJ2-5; 15 bases are shared with TRBD2. The CDR3 has 22 amino acids. The ends lost 7 bases at V and 5 bases at J; junction bases unmatched: 26. The germline CDR1 and CDR2 sequences are MNHEY and SVGEGT. CDR3 sequence: CASINEGQGLRTSGRAGETQYF. CDR3 nucleotide sequence: TGTGCCAGCATCAACGAGGGACAGGGTCTAAGGACTAGCGGGAGGGCCGGGGAGACCCAGTACTTC.

This clonotype was observed at least ten times. The rearrangement links TRBV5-1 to TRBJ1-1; a possible D gene is TRBD1 (5 bases). The CDR3 sequence is 11 residues long. CDR1 is SGHRS and CDR2 is YFSETQ in the germline V gene. Trimming removed 7 bases from V and 4 bases from J, with 8 bases in between. The CDR3 loop is CASRDVTEAFF. The CDR3 DNA follows: TGCGCCAGCCGGGACGTCACTGAAGCTTTCTTT.

The chain uses TRBV25-1 and TRBJ2-7; tentatively, D is TRBD1 (6 bases). Germline V gene sequence: CDR1 MGHDK, CDR2 SYGVNS. This CDR3 spans 14 amino acids. Trimming took 2 bases from V and 4 from J, leaving 12 bases between them. The DNA of the CDR3 is TGTGCCAGCAGTGAACAGGGCAGGGGTTACGAGCAGTACTTC. Its protein product is CASSEQGRGYEQYF.

Concerning this clonotype: A clone one base away is much larger, so this may be a read error. The J gene is TRBJ2-7, the V gene TRBV3-1; 8 positions match TRBD1. The CDR3 is 16 amino acids. Germline V lookup: CDR1 LGHDT, CDR2 YNNKEL (reference sequence). In DNA form, the CDR3 reads TGTGCCGGCAGCCCACACGCGACAGGGGCTCTGGGGGAGCAGTACTTC. Translated: CAGSPHATGALGEQYF.

This clonotype was detected ten times or more. J is TRBJ1-1 and V is TRBV7-8, with 8 bases fitting TRBD1. CDR1 and CDR2 (germline): SGHVS, FQNEAQ. V lost 6 bases to trimming and J lost 3 bases; unmatched junction nucleotides: 9. This CDR3 comprises 15 residues. The CDR3 sequence: CASSYRGGLYTEAFF. CDR3 coding DNA: TGTGCCAGCAGTTACAGGGGGGGACTCTACACTGAAGCTTTCTTT.

This clonotype was recorded at least ten times. The chain links TRBV18 to TRBJ1-4, with D possibly matching TRBD1 (5 bases). V lost 3 bases to trimming and J lost 6 bases, with 8 bases between them. Germline V gene sequence: CDR1 KGHSH, CDR2 LQKENI. CDR3 length: 13 amino acids. The CDR3 DNA follows: TGTGCCAGCTCACCCGGGGCTCATGAAAAACTGTTTTTT. It codes for CASSPGAHEKLFF.

This clonotype was seen a handful of times. V is TRBV15 and J is TRBJ2-7; unclear D gene. Deletions cut 0 bases from V and 5 bases from J, with 14 bases between. The CDR3 is 15 amino acids. CDR1 is LNHNV and CDR2 is YYDKDF in the germline V gene (reference sequence). CDR3: CATSRDGQSFDEQYF. CDR3 sequence (DNA): TGTGCCACCAGCAGAGATGGGCAGTCGTTCGACGAGCAGTACTTC. The full variable domain, with the rest looked up from reference TRBV15 and TRBJ2-7, is DAMVIQNPRYQVTQFGKPVTLSCSQTLNHNVMYWYQQKSSQAPKLLFHYYDKDFNNEADTPDNFQSRRPNTSFCFLDIRSPGLGDTAMYLCATSRDGQSFDEQYFGPGTRLTVT.

This clonotype has ten or more counts. V is TRBV28 and J is TRBJ1-2, with D perhaps TRBD1 (5 bases). Trimming left V 2 bases short and J 8 bases short, with 12 bases between. There are 13 residues in the CDR3. Germline loops: CDR1 MDHEN, CDR2 SYDVKM. As DNA, the CDR3 is TGTGCCAGCAGTTTAGGGGGGAGGAGGGGCTACACCTTC. It encodes CASSLGGRRGYTF.

This clonotype was observed a handful of times. V usage is TRBV2 and J usage is TRBJ1-6; maybe TRBD1 (5 bases). The CDR3 length is 13 residues. Germline V CDR1 and CDR2: SNHLY, FYNNEI. The germline V and J ends were trimmed by 8 bases and 8 bases, with 13 bases remaining between them. The CDR3 region is CASAGTPDSPLHF. CDR3 nucleotides: TGTGCCAGCGCCGGGACGCCAGATTCACCCCTCCACTTT.

This clonotype was found many times. CDR3: CASSPPSPRGYTF. The DNA for the CDR3 is TGTGCCAGCTCACCACCGTCACCTCGGGGCTACACCTTC. J is TRBJ1-2 and V is TRBV18; D ambiguous. CDR3 length: 13 residues. The ends were cut back, 0 bases at V and 8 bases at J, with 10 bases in the middle. Germline loops: CDR1 KGHSH, CDR2 LQKENI.

This clonotype was recorded only once. A much larger clone sits a single nucleotide away, making a read error possible. The chain employs TRBV12-3 or TRBV12-4 and TRBJ1-4; D possibly corresponds to TRBD1 (6 bases). CDR3 size: 15 residues. DNA of the CDR3: TGTACCAGCAGACCCCCGGACAGCCAAAATGAAAAACTGTTTTTT. Residues: CTSRPPDSQNEKLFF.

V and J are TRBV29-1 and TRBJ2-2; TRBD2 matches 10 bases. Germline CDR1 SQVTM, CDR2 ANQGSEA. After removal of 6 bases from V and 5 bases from J, the junction contained 12 bases not matched to a gene. The CDR3 runs to 16 residues. CDR3 protein: CSVSDASGRWTGELFF. The CDR3 DNA follows: TGCAGCGTCTCCGATGCTAGCGGGAGATGGACCGGGGAGCTGTTTTTT.

This clonotype was recorded many times. The V gene is TRBV7-3, the J gene TRBJ2-1; D is uncertain. The CDR3 runs 15 residues. The V and J ends lost 1 base and 0 bases respectively, with 7 bases between them. From germline, CDR1 is SGHTA and CDR2 FQGTGA. DNA for the CDR3: TGTGCCAGCAGCTTAATACCGAGCTCCTACAATGAGCAGTTCTTC. Protein sequence: CASSLIPSSYNEQFF.

This clonotype came up many times. This chain links TRBV3-1 with TRBJ2-1; maybe TRBD2 (5 bases). The CDR3 is made up of 15 amino acids. Germline CDR1 and CDR2: LGHDT and YNNKEL (reference sequence). V lost 0 bases to trimming and J lost 1 base, with 7 bases between them. CDR3 protein: CASSQDSGSYNEQFF. CDR3 DNA: TGTGCCAGCAGCCAAGACAGCGGATCCTACAATGAGCAGTTCTTC.

The V call is TRBV6-1, the J call TRBJ2-3, with D perhaps matching TRBD1 or TRBD2 (5 bases each). The V end was cut by 5 bases, the J end by 6 bases, with 12 bases between. The CDR3 sequence is 13 residues long. Germline CDR1 and CDR2: MNHNS and SASEGT. CDR3 protein: CASSRGELDTQYF. The CDR3 DNA is TGTGCCAGCAGTCGAGGGGAACTCGATACGCAGTATTTT.

This clonotype has more than one count but fewer than ten. In nucleotides, the CDR3 is TGTGCCAGCAGTTTATCGGGACTAGCGGATAGCACAGATACGCAGTATTTT. It yields the protein CASSLSGLADSTDTQYF. V usage is TRBV28 and J usage is TRBJ2-3; TRBD2 agrees at 11 bases. The V gene's germline CDR1 is MDHEN and CDR2 SYDVKM. V lost 1 base and J lost 0; bases outside the gene matches: 3. The CDR3 has 17 amino acids.

This clonotype was picked up many times. The chain links TRBV19 to TRBJ2-1, with 10 bases that match TRBD1. There are 19 residues in the CDR3. Germline trimming cut 8 bases from V and 1 base from J; bases unmatched to any gene: 17. Germline loops: CDR1 LNHDA, CDR2 SQIVND (reference sequence). CDR3 protein: CASEGIRRDRGKSYNEQFF. CDR3 DNA: TGTGCCAGTGAGGGAATACGCCGGGACAGGGGAAAATCCTACAATGAGCAGTTCTTC.

This clonotype was seen many times. This chain joins TRBV3-1 and TRBJ2-2; no clear D gene. The CDR3 has 13 amino acids. Germline assignment: CDR1 LGHDT and CDR2 YNNKEL (reference sequence). The V and J ends lost 0 bases and 6 bases respectively, with 5 bases between them. The CDR3 DNA follows: TGTGCCAGCAGCCAAGATATCGCCGGGGAGCTGTTTTTT. Its translation: CASSQDIAGELFF.

Concerning this clonotype: Mismatch with germline at one junction end may stem from a read error. The chain carries TRBV5-1 and TRBJ2-7; 9 nucleotides match TRBD1. This CDR3 has 15 amino acids. CDR1 is SGHRS, CDR2 YFSETQ, per germline. In DNA form, the CDR3 reads TGCGCCGGCAGCTTGGACAGGGGTGTATCCTACGAGCAGTACTTC. Translated: CAGSLDRGVSYEQYF.

This clonotype has a handful of counts. The CDR3 is CASSLAQGVIISYNEQFF. In DNA, the CDR3 is TGTGCCAGCAGCTTGGCTCAGGGGGTTATCATCTCCTACAATGAGCAGTTCTTC. This chain links TRBV5-5 with TRBJ2-1; 7 bases line up with TRBD1. This CDR3 region has 18 residues. CDR1 and CDR2 from the germline V gene are SGHKS and YYEKEE (reference sequence). V shed 0 bases and J 0 bases; nucleotides not matched to a gene: 9. The full variable domain, in which reference TRBV5-5 and TRBJ2-1 provide the parts outside the CDR3, is DAGVTQSPTHLIKTRGQQVTLRCSPISGHKSVSWYQQVLGQGPQFIFQYYEKEERGRGNFPDRFSARQFPNYSSELNVNALLLGDSALYLCASSLAQGVIISYNEQFFGPGTRLTVL.

This clonotype was counted many times. The CDR3 here is CASSAGQGSTEAFF. CDR3 coding DNA: TGTGCCAGCAGCGCCGGACAGGGAAGCACTGAAGCTTTCTTT. The chain is built from TRBV9 and TRBJ1-1; the match to TRBD1 covers 8 bases. This CDR3 contains 14 residues. Germline values: CDR1 SGDLS, CDR2 YYNGEE. Trimming at V came to 3 bases and at J to 4 bases, leaving 5 bases not matched to a gene. Using reference TRBV9 and TRBJ1-1 for the parts outside the CDR3, the full variable domain is DSGVTQTPKHLITATGQRVTLRCSPRSGDLSVYWYQQSLDQGLQFLIQYYNGEERAKGNILERFSAQQFPDLHSELNLSSLELGDSALYFCASSAGQGSTEAFFGQGTRLTVV.

This chain joins TRBV5-1 and TRBJ2-1; 10 bases are a match to TRBD2. With 0 bases clipped from V and 9 bases from J, the junction kept 6 bases outside the gene matches. This CDR3 region has 15 residues. Germline CDR1 reads SGHRS; CDR2 reads YFSETQ. The CDR3 is CASSLGSAGGGEQFF. The CDR3 nucleotides are TGCGCCAGCAGCTTGGGATCAGCGGGGGGGGGTGAGCAGTTCTTC.